This T cell receptor (beta chain) was retrieved from a study of blood T cell repertoires in COVID-19. Turning to the study itself: Spain, Italy and the United States supplied samples that represented acute and convalescent COVID-19. PBMCs, B-cell-depleted T cells, or T cells provided the cDNA or gDNA that made up the material.

In the original analysis: The assay estimated nucleated cells by amplifying reference gene primers. Using immunoSEQ multiplex PCR, the repertoire was profiled, and TCRdb retains in-frame clones only, with some absent. The V and J calls and clone size were taken over from that table, and D and trimming were inferred from the DNA. Counted here are 300,000 to 350,000 clones, over 75% occurring once; the ten biggest clones make up more than 6%. This CDR3 comprises 15 residues. The germline CDR1 and CDR2 sequences are MNHEY and SMNVEV (reference sequence). V shed 7 bases, J shed 3 bases, and the junction held 11 bases outside the gene matches.

This TCR was sampled from a woman in her twenties or thirties with COVID-19, enrolled during active disease. V and J are TRBV27 and TRBJ2-5, with 7 bases that match TRBD1. What was sequenced was peripheral blood. The CDR3 here is CASIASRQGEETQYF. Written as DNA, the CDR3 is TGTGCCAGCATCGCGAGCCGACAGGGAGAAGAGACCCAGTACTTC.